This entry is about one TCR beta chain. TCRdb's copy holds only in-frame clones and misses some; the assay was immunoSEQ multiplex PCR. The sample shows about 660,000 clones, around 89% of them seen only once. These data come from a study of shared T cell receptors in the human thymus. In addition, the sample was reused for a study of human thymus T cells. That source reports: Resections from corrective heart surgery provided thymus tissue. Thymic and blood repertoires seemed to favor certain V and J genes.

Sequencing used thymocytes. The sequence derives from a boy younger than two with a congenital heart defect.

CDR3 in amino acids: CASRPAGVSYEQYF. Here the CDR3 DNA reads TGTGCCAGCAGACCCGCAGGGGTTTCCTACGAGCAGTACTTC. The gene calls are TRBV6-1 and TRBJ2-7; D is possibly TRBD1 (6 bases). The CDR3 sequence is 14 residues long. With 6 bases removed from V and 1 base from J, the gap between germline ends came to 13 bases. Germline V lookup: CDR1 MNHNS, CDR2 SASEGT.